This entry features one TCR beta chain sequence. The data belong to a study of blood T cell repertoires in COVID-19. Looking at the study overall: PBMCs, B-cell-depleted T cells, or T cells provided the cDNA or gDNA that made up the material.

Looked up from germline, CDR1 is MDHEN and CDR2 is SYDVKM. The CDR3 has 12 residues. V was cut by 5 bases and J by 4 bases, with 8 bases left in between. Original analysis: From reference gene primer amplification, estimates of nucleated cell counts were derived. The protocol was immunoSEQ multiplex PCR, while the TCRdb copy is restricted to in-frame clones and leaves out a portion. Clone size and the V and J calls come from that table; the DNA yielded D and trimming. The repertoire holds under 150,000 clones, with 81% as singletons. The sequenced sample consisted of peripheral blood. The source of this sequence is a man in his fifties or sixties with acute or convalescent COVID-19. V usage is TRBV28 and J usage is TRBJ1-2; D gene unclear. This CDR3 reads CASSSFSYGYTF. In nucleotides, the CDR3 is TGTGCCAGCAGTAGCTTTAGCTATGGCTACACCTTC.